The entry below describes one T cell receptor beta chain. Its antigen is unknown. V shed 5 bases and J shed 5 bases, with 21 bases lying between them. The length of the CDR3 is 16 residues. Germline V gives CDR1 LNHNV, CDR2 YYDKDF (reference sequence). Relapses following autologous stem cell transplantation were seen in all patients, with brentuximab vedotin exposure varying. Complete response, partial response or progressive disease made up the best responses. The sample is drawn from a study of PD-1 blockade in classical Hodgkin lymphoma. Notes on the study in general: Reports indicated that newly diagnosed patients had lower baseline TCR diversity than healthy donors did.

This table comes from immunoSEQ multiplex PCR, and its TCRdb copy is limited to in-frame clones, with some not included. Of 25,000 to 35,000 clones in the sample, about three quarters are singletons; the top ten hold almost 4%. This receptor was taken from a human donor with classical Hodgkin lymphoma. Sequenced here: peripheral blood mononuclear cells (PBMCs), sampled before the second cycle of nivolumab. V is TRBV15 and J is TRBJ2-5; possibly TRBD2 for D (5 bases). The CDR3 region is CATSRFGSRRWETQYF. The CDR3, as DNA: TGTGCCACCAGCCGCTTTGGTTCAAGGAGGTGGGAGACCCAGTACTTC.